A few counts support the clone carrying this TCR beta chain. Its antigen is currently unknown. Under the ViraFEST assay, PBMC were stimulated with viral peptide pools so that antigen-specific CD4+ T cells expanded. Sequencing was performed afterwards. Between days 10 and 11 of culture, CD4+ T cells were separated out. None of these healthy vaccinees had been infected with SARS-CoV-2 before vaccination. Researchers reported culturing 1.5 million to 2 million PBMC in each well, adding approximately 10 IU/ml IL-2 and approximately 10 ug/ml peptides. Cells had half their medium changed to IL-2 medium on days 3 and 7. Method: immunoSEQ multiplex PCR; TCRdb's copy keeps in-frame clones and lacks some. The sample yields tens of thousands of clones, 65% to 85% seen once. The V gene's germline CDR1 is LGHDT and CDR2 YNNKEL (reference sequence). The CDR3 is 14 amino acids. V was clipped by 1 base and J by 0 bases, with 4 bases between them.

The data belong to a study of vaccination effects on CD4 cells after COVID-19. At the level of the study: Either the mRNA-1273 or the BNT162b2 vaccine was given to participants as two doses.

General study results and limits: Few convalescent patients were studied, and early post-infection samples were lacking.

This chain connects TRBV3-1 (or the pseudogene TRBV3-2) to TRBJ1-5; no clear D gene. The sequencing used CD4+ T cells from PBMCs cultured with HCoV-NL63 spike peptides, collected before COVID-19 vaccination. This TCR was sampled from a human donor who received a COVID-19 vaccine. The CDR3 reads CASSQARSNQPQHF. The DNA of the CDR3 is TGTGCCAGCAGCCAAGCTCGTAGCAATCAGCCCCAGCATTTT.